This paragraph covers one T cell receptor (beta chain) sequence. No antigen is known for it. The data derive from a study of T cell repertoires and Cas9 in healthy adults. TCRdb keeps only in-frame clones here, not all; method: immunoSEQ multiplex PCR. The data hold about 20,000 clones, with 91% observed a single time. Study observations and caveats: SpCas9-reactive effector T cells were reportedly restrained in vitro by SpCas9-reactive regulatory T cells.

V was trimmed by 5 bases and J by 3 bases, leaving 11 bases between them. This CDR3 has 14 residues. CDR1 and CDR2 from the germline V gene are ENHRY and SYGVKD. The chain recombines TRBV10-3 with TRBJ1-5; the D gene is possibly TRBD1 (5 bases). The receptor comes from a human donor in good health. Sequencing input: CD4+ effector T cells (CD127+, CD25-, CD137-, CD154-) from PBMCs; culture status not recorded. The CDR3 DNA follows: TGTGCCATCAGTAAGGACACCTACAATCAGCCCCAGCATTTT. The encoded protein is CAISKDTYNQPQHF.